One and the same sample provided the 18 T cell receptor beta chains below, sequenced in a study of blood T cell repertoires in COVID-19. Sequenced by immunoSEQ multiplex PCR; TCRdb stores in-frame clones only, minus some. The sample includes approximately 120,000 clones, over 75% of them seen just once. The sample was peripheral blood. These receptors all come from a woman aged 45-59 years with acute or convalescent COVID-19.

This clone was picked up one time. The gene calls are TRBV6-5 and TRBJ2-5; no firm D call. V was trimmed by 6 bases and J by 1 base, leaving 12 bases between them. This CDR3 is 14 amino acids long. The germline V gene encodes CDR1 MNHEY and CDR2 SVGAGI. The CDR3 protein is CASSRTAFQETQYF. The CDR3 nucleotides read TGTGCCAGCAGCCGCACAGCCTTCCAAGAGACCCAGTACTTC.

The V gene is TRBV7-9, the J gene TRBJ2-7; possibly TRBD1 for D (5 bases). Germline V gene data show CDR1 as SEHNR and CDR2 as FQNEAQ (reference sequence). The CDR3 is made up of 12 amino acids. V was shortened by 5 bases and J by 4 bases, with 9 bases between the two germline ends. The CDR3 protein is CASSPDIYEQYF. The CDR3 DNA sequence: TGTGCCAGCAGCCCGGACATTTACGAGCAGTACTTC.

The genes are TRBV5-1 and TRBJ1-3; 8 positions agree with TRBD1. Germline loops: CDR1 SGHRS, CDR2 YFSETQ. This CDR3 has 17 amino acids. V shed 1 base, J shed 0 bases, and the junction held 6 bases outside the gene matches. The CDR3 DNA reads TGCGCCAGCAGCTTGACAGGGGGAACGGCCTCTGGAAACACCATATATTTT. Amino acid sequence: CASSLTGGTASGNTIYF. Full variable domain (remainder filled in from reference TRBV5-1 and TRBJ1-3): KAGVTQTPRYLIKTRGQQVTLSCSPISGHRSVSWYQQTPGQGLQFLFEYFSETQRNKGNFPGRFSGRQFSNSRSEMNVSTLELGDSALYLCASSLTGGTASGNTIYFGEGSWLTVV.

The DNA for the CDR3 is TGTGCCAGCAGCCCCCGGGACAGAGTTTCCTACAATGAGCAGTTCTTC. It specifies CASSPRDRVSYNEQFF. The chain couples TRBV7-2 to TRBJ2-1, with 7 bases that match TRBD1. Germline V lookup: CDR1 SGHTA, CDR2 FQGNSA. The CDR3 spans 16 residues. The V segment lost 5 bases and the J segment 1 base; nucleotides outside the gene matches: 8.

V is TRBV29-1 and J is TRBJ1-2; no clear D gene. CDR1 and CDR2 from the germline V gene are SQVTM and ANQGSEA. V lost 0 bases to trimming and J lost 4 bases, with 12 bases between them. The length of the CDR3 is 14 residues. The CDR3 coding sequence is TGCAGCGTTGAAGATTGGAATGGGCTCTATGGCTACACCTTC. Protein: CSVEDWNGLYGYTF. Looking up the rest from reference TRBV29-1 and TRBJ1-2 gives the full variable domain: SAVISQKPSRDICQRGTSLTIQCQVDSQVTMMFWYRQQPGQSLTLIATANQGSEATYESGFVIDKFPISRPNLTFSTLTVSNMSPEDSSIYLCSVEDWNGLYGYTFGSGTRLTVV.

CDR3 in DNA: TGTGCCAGCACCTTCCAGGGTCCTGGGGCCAACGTCCTGACTTTC. Its protein product is CASTFQGPGANVLTF. The rearrangement uses TRBV27 and TRBJ2-6; weak D call: TRBD1 (5 bases). Trimming shortened V by 7 bases and J by 2 bases, and 12 bases separated the two germline ends. This CDR3 contains 15 residues. CDR1 is MNHEY, CDR2 SMNVEV, per germline (reference sequence).

This clone came up a few times. The chain uses TRBV28 and TRBJ1-2; TRBD1 matches 7 bases. After removal of 11 bases from V and 4 bases from J, the junction contained 7 bases not matched to a gene. Germline CDR1 MDHEN, CDR2 SYDVKM. This CDR3 has 12 amino acids. The CDR3 is CAGRDSLYGYTF. CDR3 sequence (DNA): TGTGCCGGCCGGGACAGTCTCTATGGCTACACCTTC.

The rearrangement joins TRBV2 to TRBJ2-5; D not resolved. The CDR3 has 13 residues. V lost 5 bases to trimming and J lost 4 bases, with 11 bases between them. Germline V gene lookup returns CDR1 SNHLY and CDR2 FYNNEI. The CDR3 DNA is TGTGCCAGCAGTAAGATTAGCACAGAGACCCAGTACTTC. Translated, it gives CASSKISTETQYF.

The chain couples TRBV9 to TRBJ1-5, with D uncertain. The CDR3 totals 14 residues. Germline CDR1 and CDR2: SGDLS and YYNGEE. Trimming stripped 4 bases from V and 1 base from J, with 9 bases between. The CDR3 nucleotides are TGTGCCAGCAGCAACAGCCCGAGCAATCAGCCCCAGCATTTT. Residues: CASSNSPSNQPQHF.

This clone was detected only a few times. The rearrangement uses TRBV18 and TRBJ1-2, with a weak D call TRBD1 (5 bases). The CDR3 consists of 13 residues. Germline V gene data show CDR1 as KGHSH and CDR2 as LQKENI. The ends were cut back, 2 bases at V and 6 bases at J, with 10 bases in the middle. Written as DNA, the CDR3 is TGTGCCAGCTCACCAGAGGCAGGGAATGGCTACACCTTC. Translation gives CASSPEAGNGYTF.

The rearrangement links TRBV29-1 to TRBJ1-2; D is unresolved. Between the trimmed V and J ends, which lost 8 bases and 4 bases, there was a span of 20 bases. CDR1 SQVTM and CDR2 ANQGSEA come from the germline V gene. The CDR3 is 14 amino acids. The CDR3, as DNA: TGCAGCATAAATCGGGGAGGGCCCTCCTATGGCTACACCTTC. Amino acids: CSINRGGPSYGYTF.

In its sample, this clone was seen a few times. The chain has TRBV10-2 and TRBJ1-6; D is uncertain. Germline-derived CDR1 and CDR2 are WSHSY and SAAADI. CDR3 size: 16 residues. Trimming stripped 2 bases from V and 0 bases from J, with 8 bases between. CDR3 coding DNA: TGCGCCAGCAGTGAGGGTGCAGGCTCCTATAATTCACCCCTCCACTTT. Its translation is CASSEGAGSYNSPLHF.

This clone has a single count. The V and J genes are TRBV10-3 and TRBJ1-1; D is possibly TRBD1 (5 bases). Germline CDR1 ENHRY, CDR2 SYGVKD. The CDR3 is 13 residues long. V was cut by 8 bases and J by 5 bases, with 15 bases left in between. The CDR3 region is CAIGASRGTEAFF. The CDR3 nucleotides are TGTGCCATCGGGGCGAGTCGAGGAACTGAAGCTTTCTTT.

CDR3 nucleotide sequence: TGTGCCTGGAGTAGGGGGCGAACTGAAGCTTTCTTT. Translated, it gives CAWSRGRTEAFF. The chain links TRBV30 to TRBJ1-1, with 7 bases matching TRBD1. Trimming took 2 bases from V and 5 from J; bases not matched to a gene: 2. The CDR3 extends over 12 amino acids. CDR1 and CDR2 (germline): GTSNPN, SVGIG (reference sequence).

The chain couples TRBV15 to TRBJ2-7; 7 bases are shared with TRBD1. V gave up 4 bases and J gave up 3 bases; unmatched junction bases: 6. CDR3 length: 14 amino acids. The germline V gene encodes CDR1 LNHNV and CDR2 YYDKDF (reference sequence). In nucleotides, the CDR3 is TGTGCCACCAGCACGAACAGGGGAAACTACGAGCAGTACTTC. This encodes CATSTNRGNYEQYF.

The chain employs TRBV6-5 and TRBJ2-2; D gene ambiguous. Germline V gene data show CDR1 as MNHEY and CDR2 as SVGAGI. This CDR3 contains 13 residues. The V gene lost 6 bases and the J gene lost 1 base, with 6 bases spanning the gap. The CDR3 coding sequence is TGTGCCAGCAGGACACTGAACACCGGGGAGCTGTTTTTT. It translates to CASRTLNTGELFF.

The rearrangement uses TRBV11-2 and TRBJ2-7, with D hard to call. The V and J ends lost 0 bases and 9 bases respectively, with 9 bases between them. Germline V gene lookup returns CDR1 SGHAT and CDR2 FQNNGV. The CDR3 runs to 12 residues. The CDR3 DNA follows: TGTGCCAGCAGCTTAGAAATGAGCCGGCAGTACTTC. Amino acid sequence: CASSLEMSRQYF.

This clone was seen a handful of times. V and J are TRBV18 and TRBJ2-7, with D possibly TRBD2 on 6 matching bases. CDR1 is KGHSH and CDR2 is LQKENI in the germline V gene. This CDR3 comprises 13 residues. V was cut by 3 bases and J by 5 bases, with 11 bases left in between. The chain's CDR3 is CASSPEWGDEQYF. The CDR3 nucleotides read TGTGCCAGCTCACCGGAGTGGGGGGACGAGCAGTACTTC.